What follows are 8 T cell receptor beta chains derived from one specimen sequenced in a study of T cell responses to AZD1222 COVID-19 vaccine listed by TCRdb under 2021. The time point label for this specimen denotes: baseline before first vaccination. The library relied on the immunoSEQ multiplex PCR assay. TCRdb provides this immuneACCESS table in a form limited to in-frame rearrangements. Some clones are lacking; in checked studies, under half of them reflect an unresolved V gene, and why the rest are absent is not known. This sample comprises under 200,000 clones, about 93% of them detected only once. The ten largest clones add up to approximately 0.64% of the sample. The sequencing here drew on peripheral blood, taken on day 0 of AZD1222 vaccination. Receptor source: an adult in good health.

The V and J genes are TRBV6-4 and TRBJ1-1; a possible D gene is TRBD1 (6 bases). CDR1 is MRHNA and CDR2 is SNTAGT in the germline V gene. Deletions cut 0 bases from V and 5 bases from J, with 10 bases between. The CDR3 has 14 amino acids. The CDR3 nucleotides read TGTGCCAGCAGTGACTCAACAGGGAAGACTGAAGCTTTCTTT. This codes for CASSDSTGKTEAFF.

This clone appeared once. This sequence joins TRBV3-1 (or the pseudogene TRBV3-2) and TRBJ2-2; the D is unclear. This CDR3 spans 15 amino acids. Germline loops: CDR1 LGHDT, CDR2 YNNKEL (reference sequence). Deletions cut 1 base from V and 5 bases from J, with 11 bases between. The CDR3 region has the DNA TGTGCCAGCAGCCAAGGGGGATGGGGAACCGGGGAGCTGTTTTTT. As protein: CASSQGGWGTGELFF.

This sequence joins TRBV6-5 and TRBJ1-4; D is unresolved. The germline CDR1 and CDR2 sequences are MNHEY and SVGAGI. The CDR3 spans 14 residues. The V end was cut by 7 bases, the J end by 7 bases, with 16 bases between. The CDR3 DNA reads TGTGCCAGCACCCCCAACTGGTGGGGTGAAAAACTGTTTTTT. Its translation: CASTPNWWGEKLFF.

This clone has only one observation. This chain joins TRBV6-5 and TRBJ1-1, with 9 bases aligning to TRBD1. The CDR3 is 12 amino acids. Unmatched junction bases numbered 7, after V lost 8 bases and J lost 9 bases. Germline loops: CDR1 MNHEY, CDR2 SVGAGI. CDR3 nucleotide sequence: TGTGCCAGCCTTTCGACAGGGGGTAAAGCTTTCTTT. Its protein is CASLSTGGKAFF.

The chain uses TRBV6-5 and TRBJ2-7, with TRBD2 as a possible D gene (6 bases). CDR1 MNHEY and CDR2 SVGAGI come from the germline V gene. V lost 6 bases to trimming and J lost 4 bases, with 16 bases between them. This CDR3 is 14 amino acids long. The chain's CDR3 is CASRTSGLAYEQYF. As DNA, the CDR3 is TGTGCCAGCAGAACCTCGGGACTGGCATACGAGCAGTACTTC.

The chain joins TRBV24-1 to TRBJ2-1, with 15 bases aligning to TRBD2. Germline trimming cut 3 bases from V and 9 bases from J; bases unmatched to any gene: 8. The CDR3 extends over 17 amino acids. Germline assignment: CDR1 KGHDR and CDR2 SFDVKD. The CDR3, as DNA: TGTGCCACCAGTGATGCGGGACTAGCGGGAGGAAGAGGTGAGCAGTTCTTC. This encodes CATSDAGLAGGRGEQFF.

This clone has only one observation. The chain uses TRBV4-2 and TRBJ1-2; 7 bases map to TRBD1. The germline V gene has CDR1 LGHNA and CDR2 YNFKEQ. The CDR3 contains 14 residues. J gave up 8 bases and V 5 bases, and 11 bases lay outside the gene matches. The CDR3 region is CASSTQGILKGYTF. The CDR3 DNA is TGTGCCAGCAGCACACAGGGGATTCTAAAAGGCTACACCTTC.

The chain links TRBV29-1 to TRBJ1-2; D might be TRBD1 (5 bases). Trimming took 7 bases from V and 7 from J, leaving 16 bases between them. Germline CDR1 reads SQVTM; CDR2 reads ANQGSEA. This CDR3 contains 12 residues. CDR3 DNA sequence: TGCAGCGCAGGGCAGGGAGGTGGTGGCTACACCTTC. Translation: CSAGQGGGGYTF.